The 13 T cell receptor beta chains below all came from one sample that was sequenced in a study of T cell changes during pregnancy in multiple sclerosis. The assay was immunoSEQ multiplex PCR, and TCRdb's table has in-frame clones only and misses some. Here the sample spans around 31,000 clones, approximately 90% being singletons. Sequencing was performed on CD4+ T cells from peripheral blood mononuclear cells, taken in the first trimester of pregnancy. Receptor source: a female donor with multiple sclerosis, enrolled in a pregnancy study.

The chain is built from TRBV6-5 and TRBJ2-7; 10 nucleotides align to TRBD1. This CDR3 is built from 15 residues. CDR1 is MNHEY, CDR2 SVGAGI, per germline. The junction had 9 bases not matched to a gene; V was cut back by 8 bases and J by 2 bases. For the CDR3, the DNA is TGTGCCAGCTCACCCCGAGGACAGGGGGCCTACGAGCAGTACTTC. Translated, it gives CASSPRGQGAYEQYF.

This clone was detected once. The genes are TRBV5-1 and TRBJ1-3, with a weak D call TRBD1 (5 bases). There are 14 residues in the CDR3. V was trimmed by 4 bases and J by 0 bases, leaving 8 bases between them. Germline V gene lookup returns CDR1 SGHRS and CDR2 YFSETQ. The CDR3 sequence: CASSRQSSGNTIYF. The CDR3 DNA follows: TGCGCCAGCAGCCGACAGAGCTCTGGAAACACCATATATTTT.

V and J are TRBV28 and TRBJ1-2; TRBD1 is a possible D gene (5 bases). Germline CDR1 MDHEN, CDR2 SYDVKM. This CDR3 region has 15 residues. Trimming took 4 bases from V and 5 from J, leaving 17 bases between them. Here the CDR3 reads CASSYGTPFSYGYTF. The CDR3 DNA is TGTGCCAGCAGTTATGGGACTCCTTTTAGTTATGGCTACACCTTC.

CDR3 residues: CAWSNTGLYNEKLFF. The CDR3, as DNA: TGTGCCTGGAGCAATACAGGCCTTTATAATGAAAAACTGTTTTTT. The chain uses TRBV30 and TRBJ1-4; D possibly corresponds to TRBD1 (5 bases). The V end lost 3 bases, the J end lost 4 bases, and 15 bases lay between the germline ends. This CDR3 is 15 amino acids long. From germline, CDR1 is GTSNPN and CDR2 SVGIG (reference sequence).

The chain combines TRBV6-6 with TRBJ1-4, with unresolved D. V gave up 4 bases and J gave up 0 bases, with 6 bases separating them. There are 14 residues in the CDR3. CDR1 MNHNY and CDR2 SVGAGI come from the germline V gene (reference sequence). CDR3 bases: TGTGCCAGCAGTTCATCATCAACTAATGAAAAACTGTTTTTT. This encodes CASSSSSTNEKLFF.

The chain carries TRBV15 and TRBJ2-4, with 7 positions matching TRBD1. V lost 4 bases to trimming and J lost 8 bases; unmatched junction nucleotides: 5. Germline CDR1 LNHNV, CDR2 YYDKDF (reference sequence). The CDR3 is 13 residues long. The CDR3 sequence is CATSKTGTDIQYF. CDR3 DNA: TGTGCCACCAGCAAGACAGGGACGGACATTCAGTACTTC.

J is TRBJ2-3 and V is TRBV7-2, with a weak D call TRBD2 (6 bases). Trimming removed 6 bases from V and 1 base from J, with 14 bases in between. The V gene's germline CDR1 is SGHTA and CDR2 FQGNSA. The length of the CDR3 is 15 residues. CDR3 DNA: TGTGCCAGCAGTCGAGGGACTTCCCGCACAGATACGCAGTATTTT. Its protein is CASSRGTSRTDTQYF.

This sequence joins TRBV30 and TRBJ2-3, with D possibly being TRBD2 (6 bases). This CDR3 has 12 amino acids. V shed 4 bases and J shed 1 base, with 6 bases lying between them. Per germline, CDR1 GTSNPN and CDR2 SVGIG (reference sequence). DNA for the CDR3: TGTGCCTGGACTAGCGGCACAGATACGCAGTATTTT. As protein: CAWTSGTDTQYF. Complete variable domain (other parts from reference TRBV30 and TRBJ2-3): SQTIHQWPATLVQPVGSPLSLECTVEGTSNPNLYWYRQAAGRGLQLLFYSVGIGQISSEVPQNLSASRPQDRQFILSSKKLLLSDSGFYLCAWTSGTDTQYFGPGTRLTVL.

CDR3 in amino acids: CASSLVGSGNTIYF. The CDR3 bases are TGTGCCAGCAGCTTGGTCGGCTCTGGAAACACCATATATTTT. The rearrangement uses TRBV5-5 and TRBJ1-3; D is unresolved. Germline CDR1 is SGHKS and CDR2 is YYEKEE (reference sequence). The CDR3 spans 14 residues. V was trimmed by 0 bases and J by 0 bases, leaving 4 bases between them.

The CDR3 protein is CASSRRQNPNYGYTF. The DNA for the CDR3 is TGTGCCAGCAGCCGAAGACAGAATCCTAACTATGGCTACACCTTC. The gene calls are TRBV7-8 and TRBJ1-2; D possibly corresponds to TRBD1 (5 bases). V lost 5 bases to trimming and J lost 0 bases, with 13 bases between them. Germline V gene sequence: CDR1 SGHVS, CDR2 FQNEAQ. This CDR3 spans 15 amino acids.

The chain links TRBV6-6 to TRBJ1-1; the match to TRBD1 covers 8 bases. Germline CDR1 MNHNY, CDR2 SVGAGI (reference sequence). The CDR3 runs to 14 residues. V gave up 5 bases and J gave up 3 bases; unmatched junction bases: 5. CDR3 sequence (DNA): TGTGCCAGCAGTAGGACAGGGTCGGACACTGAAGCTTTCTTT. Amino acid sequence: CASSRTGSDTEAFF.

The J gene is TRBJ1-5, the V gene TRBV6-1, with a possible D match to TRBD1 (6 bases). The CDR3 is 14 residues long. Germline CDR1 is MNHNS and CDR2 is SASEGT. V shed 8 bases and J shed 4 bases, with 15 bases lying between them. The CDR3 loop reads CASGYGQSNQPQHF. As DNA, the CDR3 is TGTGCCAGCGGATACGGACAGTCTAATCAGCCCCAGCATTTT.

This CDR3 reads CASSEQGYTDTQYF. The CDR3 region has the DNA TGTGCCAGCAGTGAACAGGGGTACACAGATACGCAGTATTTT. The chain couples TRBV2 to TRBJ2-3, with a weak D call TRBD1 (6 bases). The CDR3 covers 14 residues. Trimming left V 2 bases short and J 2 bases short, with 8 bases between. Germline-derived CDR1 and CDR2 are SNHLY and FYNNEI.